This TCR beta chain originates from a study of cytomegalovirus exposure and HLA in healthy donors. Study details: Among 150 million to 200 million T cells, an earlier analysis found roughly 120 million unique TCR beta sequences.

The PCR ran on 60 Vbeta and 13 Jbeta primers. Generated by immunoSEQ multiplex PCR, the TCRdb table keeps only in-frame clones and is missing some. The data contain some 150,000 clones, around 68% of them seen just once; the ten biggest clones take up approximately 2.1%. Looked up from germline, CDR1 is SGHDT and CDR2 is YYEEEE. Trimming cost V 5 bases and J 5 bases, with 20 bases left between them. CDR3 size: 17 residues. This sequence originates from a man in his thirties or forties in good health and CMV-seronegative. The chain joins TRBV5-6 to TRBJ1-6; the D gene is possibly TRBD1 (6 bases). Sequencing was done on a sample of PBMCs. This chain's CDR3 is CASSRAGHIPDNSPLHF. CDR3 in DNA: TGTGCCAGCAGTAGAGCGGGACATATCCCCGATAATTCACCCCTCCACTTT.